The entry below describes one TCR beta chain. Its antigen is as yet unknown. Sequencing used immunoSEQ multiplex PCR; TCRdb keeps in-frame clones, though not all of them. The table has about 150,000 clones, roughly nine tenths seen once. The data were taken from a study of T cell responses to AZD1222 COVID-19 vaccine. Study results and caveats: A rise in Spike-specific TCR breadth and depth followed two AZD1222 doses. Repertoire samples came only from after the peak T cell response. White British ancestry dominated among donors, who included more females, and clonal diversity was possibly underestimated.

There are 19 residues in the CDR3. The germline V gene has CDR1 MDHEN and CDR2 SYDVKM. V shed 6 bases and J shed 2 bases, with 26 bases lying between them. V gene TRBV28 combines with J gene TRBJ1-3, with TRBD1 as a possible D gene (6 bases). The material was peripheral blood, obtained 28 days after the second AZD1222 dose. The receptor was derived from an adult who received the AZD1222 COVID-19 vaccine. CDR3 region: CASSLVGVTGIIPGNTIYF. The CDR3 nucleotides are TGTGCCAGCAGCCTCGTTGGGGTCACAGGGATAATTCCTGGAAACACCATATATTTT.